This T cell receptor beta chain was documented in a study of OX40 agonist ivuxolimab in advanced cancers. Points from the study as a whole: Researchers report that CD8+ T cells had, on average, more expanded clones than CD4+.

This table comes from immunoSEQ multiplex PCR, and its TCRdb copy is limited to in-frame clones, with some not included. The sample lists tens of thousands of clones; about nine tenths were seen once. In regard to this clone: Its specificity is not known. Other nucleotide sequences in the sample specify the same CDR3.

Germline V CDR1 and CDR2: SEHNR, FQNEAQ (reference sequence). Trimming removed 3 bases at V and 2 bases at J, with 9 bases between. CDR3 length equals 14 residues. Sequencing was performed on CD4+ or CD8+ T cells sorted from blood, taken in a trial of the OX40 agonist ivuxolimab. The receptor was derived from an adult with an advanced solid tumor such as melanoma, head and neck, liver or kidney cancer. V usage is TRBV7-9 and J usage is TRBJ2-3; D is tentatively TRBD1 or TRBD2 (5 bases each). The CDR3 nucleotides are TGTGCCAGCAGCTTGGGGACCCACACAGATACGCAGTATTTT. Its protein is CASSLGTHTDTQYF.